Listed here are 5 T cell receptor beta chains from one sample, sequenced in a study of shared clonotypes between healthy human individuals. Only in-frame clones appear in the TCRdb table, and some are missing; sequencing was by immunoSEQ multiplex PCR. Altogether 1.6 million or so clones are present, just under 99% being singletons, with the ten largest covering about 0.35%. The sample consisted of naive CD4+ T cells sorted from blood. Subset denoted: CD45RA+ positively selected. These receptors were obtained from a young man in good health.

A single count supports this clone. The J gene is TRBJ2-2, the V gene TRBV10-3; D might be TRBD2 (5 bases). There are 17 residues in the CDR3. Germline V gene data show CDR1 as ENHRY and CDR2 as SYGVKD. V was trimmed by 0 bases and J by 1 base, leaving 12 bases between them. This chain's CDR3 is CAISESGRPGNTGELFF. The CDR3 bases are TGTGCCATCAGTGAGTCGGGGAGACCAGGGAACACCGGGGAGCTGTTTTTT.

The rearrangement joins TRBV30 to TRBJ2-7, with TRBD2 identical over 7 bases. CDR1 is GTSNPN and CDR2 is SVGIG in the germline V gene (reference sequence). The CDR3 sequence is 13 residues long. CDR3 sequence: CVLGGRGHYEQYF. The CDR3 DNA sequence: TGTGTCCTAGGAGGGAGGGGTCACTACGAGCAGTACTTC.

This sequence joins TRBV29-1 and TRBJ2-2, with D unclear. Per the germline V gene, CDR1 is SQVTM and CDR2 is ANQGSEA. The CDR3 covers 13 residues. Between the trimmed V and J ends, which lost 6 bases and 8 bases, there was a span of 16 bases. CDR3 amino acids: CSVGSSSAGELFF. CDR3 nucleotide sequence: TGCAGCGTCGGGTCTTCTAGTGCTGGGGAGCTGTTTTTT.

This clone was seen just once. The J gene is TRBJ2-7, the V gene TRBV28, with 13 bases that match TRBD2. There are 19 residues in the CDR3. Germline lookup yields CDR1 MDHEN and CDR2 SYDVKM. With V trimmed by 6 bases and J by 2 bases, 16 bases remained unmatched. The DNA for the CDR3 is TGTGCCAGCAGCCATAAGGTGTGGACTAGCGGGAGTAGGACCTACGAGCAGTACTTC. Protein product: CASSHKVWTSGSRTYEQYF.

This clone was observed once. The rearrangement links TRBV19 to TRBJ1-1; the D gene is possibly TRBD1 (6 bases). The CDR3 contains 15 residues. Per the germline V gene, CDR1 is LNHDA and CDR2 is SQIVND (reference sequence). V was cut by 6 bases and J by 1 base, with 15 bases left in between. The CDR3 region has the DNA TGTGCCAGTAGCATCACAGGGAACTCGAACACTGAAGCTTTCTTT. Translating gives CASSITGNSNTEAFF.